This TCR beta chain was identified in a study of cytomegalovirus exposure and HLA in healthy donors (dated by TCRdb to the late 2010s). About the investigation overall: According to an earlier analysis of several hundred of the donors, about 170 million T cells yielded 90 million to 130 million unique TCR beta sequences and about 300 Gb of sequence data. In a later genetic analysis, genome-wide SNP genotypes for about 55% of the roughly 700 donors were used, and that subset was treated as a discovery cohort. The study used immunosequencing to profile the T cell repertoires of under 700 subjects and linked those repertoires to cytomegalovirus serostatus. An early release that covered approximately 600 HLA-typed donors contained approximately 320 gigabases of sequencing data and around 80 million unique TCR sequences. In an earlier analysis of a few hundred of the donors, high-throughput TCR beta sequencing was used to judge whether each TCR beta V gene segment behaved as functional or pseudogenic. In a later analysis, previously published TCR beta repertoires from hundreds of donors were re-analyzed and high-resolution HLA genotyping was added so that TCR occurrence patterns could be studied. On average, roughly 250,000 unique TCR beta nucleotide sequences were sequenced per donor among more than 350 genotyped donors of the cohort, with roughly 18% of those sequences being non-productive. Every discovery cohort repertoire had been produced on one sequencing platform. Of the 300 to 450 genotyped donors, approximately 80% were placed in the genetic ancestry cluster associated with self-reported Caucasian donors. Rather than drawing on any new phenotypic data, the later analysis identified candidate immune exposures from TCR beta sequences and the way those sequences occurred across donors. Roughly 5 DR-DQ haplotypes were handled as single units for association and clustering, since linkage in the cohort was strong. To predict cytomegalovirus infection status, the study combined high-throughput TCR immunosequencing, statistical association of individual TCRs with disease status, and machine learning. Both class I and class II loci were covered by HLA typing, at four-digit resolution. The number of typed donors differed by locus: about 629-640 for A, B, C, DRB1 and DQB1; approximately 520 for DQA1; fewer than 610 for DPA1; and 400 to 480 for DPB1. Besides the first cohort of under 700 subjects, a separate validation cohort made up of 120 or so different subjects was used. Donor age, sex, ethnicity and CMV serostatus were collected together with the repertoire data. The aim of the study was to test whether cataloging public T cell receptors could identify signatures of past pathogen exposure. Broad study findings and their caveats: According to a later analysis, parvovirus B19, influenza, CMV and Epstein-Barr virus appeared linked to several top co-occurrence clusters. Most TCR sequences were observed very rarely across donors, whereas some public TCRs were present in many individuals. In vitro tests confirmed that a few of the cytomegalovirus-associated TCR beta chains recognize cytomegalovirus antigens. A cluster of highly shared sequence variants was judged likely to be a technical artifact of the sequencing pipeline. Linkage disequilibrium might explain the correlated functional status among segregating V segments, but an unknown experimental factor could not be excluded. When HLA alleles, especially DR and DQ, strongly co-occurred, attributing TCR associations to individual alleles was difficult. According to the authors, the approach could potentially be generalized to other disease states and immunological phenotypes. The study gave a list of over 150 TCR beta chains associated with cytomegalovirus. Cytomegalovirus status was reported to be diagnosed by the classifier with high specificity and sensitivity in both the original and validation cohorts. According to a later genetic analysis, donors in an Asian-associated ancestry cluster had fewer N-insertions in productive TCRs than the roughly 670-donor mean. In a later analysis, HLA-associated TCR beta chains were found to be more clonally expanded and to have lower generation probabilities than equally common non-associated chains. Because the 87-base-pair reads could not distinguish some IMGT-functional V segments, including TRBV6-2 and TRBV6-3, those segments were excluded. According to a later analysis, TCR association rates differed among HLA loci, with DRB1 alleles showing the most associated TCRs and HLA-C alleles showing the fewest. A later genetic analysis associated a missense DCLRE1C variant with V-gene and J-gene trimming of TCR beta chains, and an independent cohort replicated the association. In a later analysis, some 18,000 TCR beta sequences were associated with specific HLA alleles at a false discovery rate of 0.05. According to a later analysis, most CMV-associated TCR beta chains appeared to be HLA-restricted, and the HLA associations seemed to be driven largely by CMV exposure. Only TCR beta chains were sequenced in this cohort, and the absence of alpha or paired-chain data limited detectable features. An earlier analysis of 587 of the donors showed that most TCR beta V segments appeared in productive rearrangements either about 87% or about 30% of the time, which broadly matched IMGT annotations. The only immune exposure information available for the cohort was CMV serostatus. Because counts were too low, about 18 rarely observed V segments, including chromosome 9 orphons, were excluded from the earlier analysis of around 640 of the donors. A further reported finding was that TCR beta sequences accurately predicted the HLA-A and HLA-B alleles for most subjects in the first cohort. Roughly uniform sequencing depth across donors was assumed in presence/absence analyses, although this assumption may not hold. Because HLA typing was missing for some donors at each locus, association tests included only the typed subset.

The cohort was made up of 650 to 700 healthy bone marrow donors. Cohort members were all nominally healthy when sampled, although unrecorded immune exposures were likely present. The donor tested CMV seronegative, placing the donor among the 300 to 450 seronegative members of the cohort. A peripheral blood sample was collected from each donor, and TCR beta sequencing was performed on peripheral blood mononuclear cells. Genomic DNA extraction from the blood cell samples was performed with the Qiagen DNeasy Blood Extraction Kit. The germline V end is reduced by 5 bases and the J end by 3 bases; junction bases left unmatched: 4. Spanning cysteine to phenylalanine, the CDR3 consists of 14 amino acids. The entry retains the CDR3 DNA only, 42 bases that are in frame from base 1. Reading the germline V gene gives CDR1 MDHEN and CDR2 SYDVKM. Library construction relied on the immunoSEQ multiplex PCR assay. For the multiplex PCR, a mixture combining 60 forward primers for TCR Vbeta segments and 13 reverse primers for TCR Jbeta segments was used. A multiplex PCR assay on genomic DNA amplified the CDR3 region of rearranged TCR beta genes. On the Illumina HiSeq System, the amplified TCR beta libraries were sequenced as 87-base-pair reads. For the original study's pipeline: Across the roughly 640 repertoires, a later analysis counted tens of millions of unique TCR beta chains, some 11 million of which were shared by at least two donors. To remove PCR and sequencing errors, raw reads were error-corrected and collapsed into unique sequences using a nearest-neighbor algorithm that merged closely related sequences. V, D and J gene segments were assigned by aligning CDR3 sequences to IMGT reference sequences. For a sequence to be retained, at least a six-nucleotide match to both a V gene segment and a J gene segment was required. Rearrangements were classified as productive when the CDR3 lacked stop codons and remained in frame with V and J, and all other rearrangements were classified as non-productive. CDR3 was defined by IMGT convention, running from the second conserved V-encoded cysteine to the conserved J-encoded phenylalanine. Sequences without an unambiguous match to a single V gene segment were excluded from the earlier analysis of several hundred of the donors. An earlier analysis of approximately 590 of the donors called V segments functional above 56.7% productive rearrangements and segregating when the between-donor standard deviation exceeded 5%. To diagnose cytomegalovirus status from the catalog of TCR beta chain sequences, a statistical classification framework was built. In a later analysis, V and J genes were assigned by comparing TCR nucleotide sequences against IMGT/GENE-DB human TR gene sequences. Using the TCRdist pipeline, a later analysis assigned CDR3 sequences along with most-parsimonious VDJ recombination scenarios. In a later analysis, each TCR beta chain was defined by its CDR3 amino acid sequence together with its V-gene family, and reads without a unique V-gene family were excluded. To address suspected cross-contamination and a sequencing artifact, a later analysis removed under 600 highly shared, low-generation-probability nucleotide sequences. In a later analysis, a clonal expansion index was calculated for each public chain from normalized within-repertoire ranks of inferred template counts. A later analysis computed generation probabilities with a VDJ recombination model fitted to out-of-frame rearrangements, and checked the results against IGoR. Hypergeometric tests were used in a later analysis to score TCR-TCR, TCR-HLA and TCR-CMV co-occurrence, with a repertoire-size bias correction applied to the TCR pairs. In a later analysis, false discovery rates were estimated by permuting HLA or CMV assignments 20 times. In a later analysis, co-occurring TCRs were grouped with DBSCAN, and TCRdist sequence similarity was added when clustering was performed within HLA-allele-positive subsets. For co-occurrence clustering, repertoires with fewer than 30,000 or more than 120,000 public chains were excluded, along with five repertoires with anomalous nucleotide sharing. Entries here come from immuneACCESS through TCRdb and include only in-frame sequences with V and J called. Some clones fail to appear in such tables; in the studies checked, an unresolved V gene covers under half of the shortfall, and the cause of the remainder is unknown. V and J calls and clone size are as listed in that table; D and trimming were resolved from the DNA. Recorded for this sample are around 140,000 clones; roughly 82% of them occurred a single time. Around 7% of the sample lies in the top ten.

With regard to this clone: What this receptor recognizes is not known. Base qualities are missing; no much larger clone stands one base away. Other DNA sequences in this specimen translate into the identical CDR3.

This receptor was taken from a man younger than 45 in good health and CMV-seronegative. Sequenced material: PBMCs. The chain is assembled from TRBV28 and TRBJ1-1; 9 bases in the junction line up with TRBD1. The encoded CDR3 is CASSPGQGYTEAFF. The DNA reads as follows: TGTGCCAGCAGTCCCGGACAGGGGTACACTGAAGCTTTCTTT.